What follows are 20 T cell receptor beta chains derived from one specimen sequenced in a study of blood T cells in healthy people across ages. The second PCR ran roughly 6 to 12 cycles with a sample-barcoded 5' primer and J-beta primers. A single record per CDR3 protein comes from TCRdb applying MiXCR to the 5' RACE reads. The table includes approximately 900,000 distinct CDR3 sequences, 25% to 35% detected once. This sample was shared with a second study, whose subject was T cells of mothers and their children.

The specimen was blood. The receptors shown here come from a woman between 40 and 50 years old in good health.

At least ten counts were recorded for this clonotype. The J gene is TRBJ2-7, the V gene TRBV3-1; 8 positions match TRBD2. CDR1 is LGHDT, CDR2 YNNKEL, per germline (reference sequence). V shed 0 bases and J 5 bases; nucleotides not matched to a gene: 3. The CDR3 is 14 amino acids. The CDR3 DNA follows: TGTGCCAGCAGCCAAGAACTAGCGGCCAACGAGCAGTACTTC. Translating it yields CASSQELAANEQYF.

CDR3 in amino acids: CASSSRDSNQPQHF. The DNA for the CDR3 is TGTGCCAGCAGTTCCCGGGACAGTAATCAGCCCCAGCATTTT. This chain uses TRBV27 with TRBJ1-5; the match to TRBD1 covers 7 bases. The junction had 4 bases not matched to a gene; V was cut back by 4 bases and J by 4 bases. The CDR3 totals 14 residues. In germline, CDR1 is MNHEY, CDR2 SMNVEV (reference sequence).

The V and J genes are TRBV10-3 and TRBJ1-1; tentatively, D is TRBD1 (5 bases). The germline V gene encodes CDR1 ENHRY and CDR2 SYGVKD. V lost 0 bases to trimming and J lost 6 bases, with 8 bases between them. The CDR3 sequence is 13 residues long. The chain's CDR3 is CAISESTVSEAFF. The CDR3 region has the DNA TGTGCCATCAGTGAGTCGACAGTTTCTGAAGCTTTCTTT.

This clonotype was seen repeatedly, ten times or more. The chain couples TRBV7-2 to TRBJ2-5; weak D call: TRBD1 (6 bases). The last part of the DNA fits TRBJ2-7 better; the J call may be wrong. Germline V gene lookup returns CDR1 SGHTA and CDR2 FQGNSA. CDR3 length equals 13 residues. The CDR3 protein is CASSPRTGSEQYF. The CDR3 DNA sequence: TGTGCCAGCAGCCCCAGAACAGGGTCCGAGCAGTACTTC.

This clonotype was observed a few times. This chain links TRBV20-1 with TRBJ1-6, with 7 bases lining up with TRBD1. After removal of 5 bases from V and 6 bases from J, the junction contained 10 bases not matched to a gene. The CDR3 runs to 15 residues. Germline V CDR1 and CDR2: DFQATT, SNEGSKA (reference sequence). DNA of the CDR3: TGCAGTGCTTCCATAAAGACAGGGATTAATTCACCCCTCCACTTT. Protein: CSASIKTGINSPLHF.

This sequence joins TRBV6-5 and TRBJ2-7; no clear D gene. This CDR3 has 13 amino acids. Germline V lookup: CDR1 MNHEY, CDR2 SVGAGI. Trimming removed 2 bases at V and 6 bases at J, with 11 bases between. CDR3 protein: CASSYTKSGEQYF. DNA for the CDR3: TGTGCCAGCAGTTACACTAAAAGTGGCGAGCAGTACTTC.

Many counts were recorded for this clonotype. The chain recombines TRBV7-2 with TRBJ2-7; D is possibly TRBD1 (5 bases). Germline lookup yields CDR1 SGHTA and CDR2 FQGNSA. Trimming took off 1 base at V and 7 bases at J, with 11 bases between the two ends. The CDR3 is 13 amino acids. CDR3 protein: CASSLGLQGEQYF. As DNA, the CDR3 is TGTGCCAGCAGCTTAGGGCTGCAGGGTGAGCAGTACTTC.

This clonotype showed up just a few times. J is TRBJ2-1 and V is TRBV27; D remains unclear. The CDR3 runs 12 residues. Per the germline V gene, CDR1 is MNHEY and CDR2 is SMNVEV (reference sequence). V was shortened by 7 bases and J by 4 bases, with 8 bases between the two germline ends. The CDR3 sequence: CASKAEYNEQFF. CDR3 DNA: TGTGCCAGCAAGGCCGAATACAATGAGCAGTTCTTC.

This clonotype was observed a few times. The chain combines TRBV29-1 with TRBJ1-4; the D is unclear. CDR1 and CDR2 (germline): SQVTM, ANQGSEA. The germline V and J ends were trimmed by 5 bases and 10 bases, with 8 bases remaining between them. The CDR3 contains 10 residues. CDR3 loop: CSVMDGKLFF. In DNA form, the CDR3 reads TGCAGCGTTATGGATGGAAAACTGTTTTTT.

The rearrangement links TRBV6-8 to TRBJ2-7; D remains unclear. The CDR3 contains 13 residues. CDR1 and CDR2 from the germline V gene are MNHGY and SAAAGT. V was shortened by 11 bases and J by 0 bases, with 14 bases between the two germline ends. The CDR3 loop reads CALSQMTSYEQYF. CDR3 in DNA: TGTGCCCTTAGTCAGATGACCTCCTACGAGCAGTACTTC.

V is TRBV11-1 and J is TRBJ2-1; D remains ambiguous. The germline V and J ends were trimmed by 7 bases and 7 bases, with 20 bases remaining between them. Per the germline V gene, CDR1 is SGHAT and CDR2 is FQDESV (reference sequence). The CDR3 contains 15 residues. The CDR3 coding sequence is TGTGCCAGCATACCGGACGTGAGGCCCGGGAATGAGCAGTTCTTC. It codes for CASIPDVRPGNEQFF.

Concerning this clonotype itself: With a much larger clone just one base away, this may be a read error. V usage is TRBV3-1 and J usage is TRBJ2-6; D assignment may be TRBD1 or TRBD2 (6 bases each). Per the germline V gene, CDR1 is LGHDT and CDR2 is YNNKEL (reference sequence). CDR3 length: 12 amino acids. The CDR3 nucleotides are TGTGCCAGTAGAACGGGGGCCAACGTCCGGACTTTC. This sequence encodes CASRTGANVRTF.

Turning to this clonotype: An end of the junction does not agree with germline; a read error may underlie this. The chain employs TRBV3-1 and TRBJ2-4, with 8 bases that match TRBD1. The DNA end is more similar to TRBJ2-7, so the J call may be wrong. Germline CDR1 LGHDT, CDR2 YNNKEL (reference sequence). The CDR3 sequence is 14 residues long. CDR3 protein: CTSSQGTGDYEQYF. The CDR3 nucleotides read TGTACCAGCAGCCAAGGGACAGGCGACTACGAGCAGTACTTC.

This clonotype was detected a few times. The CDR3 nucleotides are TGCGCCAGCAGCCCTCAACCGGAATCAACTAATGAAAAACTGTTTTTT. It yields the protein CASSPQPESTNEKLFF. V usage is TRBV4-3 and J usage is TRBJ1-4; D not certain. V was trimmed by 4 bases and J by 0 bases, leaving 12 bases between them. CDR3 size: 16 residues. Germline values: CDR1 LGHNA, CDR2 YSLEER.

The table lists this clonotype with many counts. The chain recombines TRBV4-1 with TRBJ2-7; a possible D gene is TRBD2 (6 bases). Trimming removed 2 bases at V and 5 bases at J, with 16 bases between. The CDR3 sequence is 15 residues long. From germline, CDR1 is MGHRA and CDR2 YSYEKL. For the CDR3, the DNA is TGCGCCAGCAGCCAAACGTCCGGGAGAGGGAACGAGCAGTACTTC. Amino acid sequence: CASSQTSGRGNEQYF.

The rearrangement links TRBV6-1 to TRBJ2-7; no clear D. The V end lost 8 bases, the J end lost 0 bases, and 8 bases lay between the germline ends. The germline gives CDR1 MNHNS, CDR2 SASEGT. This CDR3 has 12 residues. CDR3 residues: CASEHSSYEQYF. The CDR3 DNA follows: TGTGCCAGCGAGCACAGCTCCTACGAGCAGTACTTC.

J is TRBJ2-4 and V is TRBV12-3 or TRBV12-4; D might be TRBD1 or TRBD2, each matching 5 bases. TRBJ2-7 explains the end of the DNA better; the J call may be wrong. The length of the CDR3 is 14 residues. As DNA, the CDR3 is TGTGCCAGCAGTTTAGGGGGGAAAGTCGCCGAGCAGTACTTC. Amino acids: CASSLGGKVAEQYF.

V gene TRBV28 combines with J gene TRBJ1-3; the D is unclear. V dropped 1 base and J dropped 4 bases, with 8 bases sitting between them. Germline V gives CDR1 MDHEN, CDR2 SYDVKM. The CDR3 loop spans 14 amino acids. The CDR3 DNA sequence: TGTGCCAGCAGTTTATTAACCGGGGGAAACACCATATATTTT. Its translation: CASSLLTGGNTIYF.

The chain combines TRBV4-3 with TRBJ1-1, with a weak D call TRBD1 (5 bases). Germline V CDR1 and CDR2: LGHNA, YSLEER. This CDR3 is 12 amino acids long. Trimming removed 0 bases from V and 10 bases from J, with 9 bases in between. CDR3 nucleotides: TGCGCCAGCAGCCAAGAGGGGGTAAGAGCTTTCTTT. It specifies CASSQEGVRAFF.

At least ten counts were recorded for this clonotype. CDR3 DNA sequence: TGCAGCGGGGCGAGGGGCGGCACAGATACGCAGTATTTT. It is translated as CSGARGGTDTQYF. The J gene is TRBJ2-3, the V gene TRBV29-1, with D tentatively TRBD1 or TRBD2 (5 bases each). The CDR3 runs 13 residues. Trimming took off 7 bases at V and 1 base at J, with 12 bases between the two ends. From germline, CDR1 is SQVTM and CDR2 ANQGSEA.